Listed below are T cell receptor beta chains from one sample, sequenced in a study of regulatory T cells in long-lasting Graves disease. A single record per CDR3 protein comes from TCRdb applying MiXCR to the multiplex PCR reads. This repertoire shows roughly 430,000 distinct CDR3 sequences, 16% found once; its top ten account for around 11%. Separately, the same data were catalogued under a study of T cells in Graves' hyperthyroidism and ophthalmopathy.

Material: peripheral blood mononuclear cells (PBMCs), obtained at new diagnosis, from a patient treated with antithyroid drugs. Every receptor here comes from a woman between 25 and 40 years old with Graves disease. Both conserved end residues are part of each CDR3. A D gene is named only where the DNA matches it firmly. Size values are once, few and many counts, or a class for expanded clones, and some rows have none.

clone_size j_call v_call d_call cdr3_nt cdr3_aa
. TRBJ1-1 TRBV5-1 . TGCGCCAGCAGCTTTGGGGAGATCACTGAAGCTTTCTTT CASSFGEITEAFF
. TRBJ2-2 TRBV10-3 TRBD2 TGTGCCATCAACCCCTCCCCGCTAGCGGGAGGGTCGGCCACCGGGGAGCTGTTTTTT CAINPSPLAGGSATGELFF
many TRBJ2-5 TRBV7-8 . TGTGCCAGCAGCAGAAAACACCGGGAGAGACGCCAGGGGGAGACCCAGTACTTC CASSRKHRERRQGETQYF
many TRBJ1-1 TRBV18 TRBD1 TGTGCCAGCAGCGGACAGGGAGGGAACACTGAAGCTTTCTTT CASSGQGGNTEAFF
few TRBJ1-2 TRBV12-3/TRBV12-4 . TGTGCCAGCAGTTTAGCGCCGGGCCTTCTCCCGGACTATGGCTACACCTTC CASSLAPGLLPDYGYTF
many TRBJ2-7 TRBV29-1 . TGCAGCGTTGACGGGAGCTACGAGCAGTACTTC CSVDGSYEQYF
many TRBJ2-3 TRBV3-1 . TGTGCCAGCAGCCAGGGGATGAATGTCGGTGCGCAGTATTTT CASSQGMNVGAQYF
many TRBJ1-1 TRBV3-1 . TGTGCCAGCAGATACACCCCCTCTAACACTGAAGCTTTCTTT CASRYTPSNTEAFF
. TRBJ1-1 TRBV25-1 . TGTGCCAGCAGTGAATCCGCCGTCGGGGCTGAAGCTTTCTTT CASSESAVGAEAFF
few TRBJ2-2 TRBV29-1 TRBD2 TGCAGCGTTGAAGCACTAACTAGCGGGAGTTTGGCCGGGGAGCTGTTTTTT CSVEALTSGSLAGELFF
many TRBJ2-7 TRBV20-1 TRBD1 TGCAGTGCTATTCGACAGGGGGACGATTCCTACGAGCAGTACTTC CSAIRQGDDSYEQYF
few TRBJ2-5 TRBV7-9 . TGTGCCAGCAGCTTAGCGCTCACGGGAGTCCAAGAGACCCAGTACTTC CASSLALTGVQETQYF
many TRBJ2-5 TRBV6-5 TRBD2 TGTGCCAGCAGTTGGGGACTAGAGCGAGAGACCCAGTACTTC CASSWGLERETQYF
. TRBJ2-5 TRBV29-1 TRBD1 TGCAGCGTTGATCAAGTACAGGGGATGCTTAAAGAACAAGAGACCCAGTACTTC CSVDQVQGMLKEQETQYF
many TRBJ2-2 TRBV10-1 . TGCGCCAGCAGCTACTCGCAGGACACCGGGGAGCTGTTTTTT CASSYSQDTGELFF
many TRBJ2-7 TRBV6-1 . TGTGCCAGCAGTGATCTAGTGGGGTTCTCCTACGAGCAGTACTTC CASSDLVGFSYEQYF
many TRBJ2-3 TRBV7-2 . TGTGCCAGCAGCAGCATCATCCCACCGCAGACAACCGCAAAGGAAGATACGCAGTATTTT CASSSIIPPQTTAKEDTQYF
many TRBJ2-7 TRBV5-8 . TGTGCCAGCAGCCGGGGGACGGATAGCTCCTACGAGCAGTACTTC CASSRGTDSSYEQYF
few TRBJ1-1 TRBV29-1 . TGCAGCGTTGACGAGGGGCGGTACACTGAAGCTTTCTTT CSVDEGRYTEAFF
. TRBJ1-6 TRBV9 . TGTGCCAGCAGCGTAGAGGCAGGAAATAATTCACCCCTCCACTTT CASSVEAGNNSPLHF
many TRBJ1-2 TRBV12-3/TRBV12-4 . TGTGCCAGCAGCGCTGACAGTTCCTATGGCTACACCTTC CASSADSSYGYTF
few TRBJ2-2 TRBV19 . TGTGCCTCGAGGGAAGGGGGAACCGGGGAGCTGTTTTTT CASREGGTGELFF
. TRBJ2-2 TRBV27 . TGTGCCAGCAGACCCTGGGGCCAGGGGTGGACCGGGGAGCTGTTTTTT CASRPWGQGWTGELFF
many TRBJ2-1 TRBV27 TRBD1 TGTGCCAGCAGTTCGGACCGGGACAGGGGGCACAATGAGCAGTTCTTC CASSSDRDRGHNEQFF
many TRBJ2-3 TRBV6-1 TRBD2 TGTGCCAGCAGTGACCCTAGCGGGAGGGTTACAGATACGCAGTATTTT CASSDPSGRVTDTQYF
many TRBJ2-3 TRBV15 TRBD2 TGTGCCACCAGCAGAGATTACGGGGGGACTAGCGGGAGTCATGGTACGCAGTATTTT CATSRDYGGTSGSHGTQYF
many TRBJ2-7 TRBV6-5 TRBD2 TGTGCCAGCAGTTACTCGGGGACTAACACCTACGAGCAGTACTTC CASSYSGTNTYEQYF
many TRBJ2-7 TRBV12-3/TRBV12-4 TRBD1 TGTGCCAGCAGTCGACAGGGTCGGTCCTACGAGCAGTACTTC CASSRQGRSYEQYF
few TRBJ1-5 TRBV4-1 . TGCGCCAGCAGCCCTCATCCAGGGGTTTACAATCAGCCCCAGCATTTT CASSPHPGVYNQPQHF
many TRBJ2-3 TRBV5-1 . TGCGCCAGCAGCTTGGATTTCAGGGTCACAGATACGCAGTATTTT CASSLDFRVTDTQYF
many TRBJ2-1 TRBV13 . TGTGCCAGCAGCTTAGTAAGTGAGCAGTTCTTC CASSLVSEQFF
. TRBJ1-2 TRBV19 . TGTGCCAGTGAGGGTACGAGGGACTATGGCTACACCTTC CASEGTRDYGYTF
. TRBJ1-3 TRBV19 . TGTGCCAGTAGTAGTAGCGGAGAATCTGGAAACACCATATATTTT CASSSSGESGNTIYF
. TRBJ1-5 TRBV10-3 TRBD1 TGTGCCATCAGTGGGGGGACAGGAGCTAATAGCAATCAGCCCCAGCATTTT CAISGGTGANSNQPQHF
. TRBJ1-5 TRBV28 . TGTGCCAGCAGTCCTGGAGGTACCGGTCAGCCCCAGCATTTT CASSPGGTGQPQHF
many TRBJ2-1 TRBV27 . TGTGCCACTGCAACCAGTTCGTCCTACAATGAGCAGTTCTTC CATATSSSYNEQFF
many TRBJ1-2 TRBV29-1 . TGCAGCGTTGATGTGGGAAGCAACTATGGCTACACCTTC CSVDVGSNYGYTF
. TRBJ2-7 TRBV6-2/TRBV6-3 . TGTGCCAGCAGTTCGTCACTAGCTAGGAACTCCTACGAGCAGTACTTC CASSSSLARNSYEQYF
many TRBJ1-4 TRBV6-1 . TGTGCCAGCAGACCCATTCCGGCAGTAATTGAAAAACTGTTTTTT CASRPIPAVIEKLFF
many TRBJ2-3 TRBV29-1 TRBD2 TGCAGCGTTTCTCCCGGACTAGCTAGCACAGATACGCAGTATTTT CSVSPGLASTDTQYF
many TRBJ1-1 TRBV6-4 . TGTGCCAGCAGACCATTGAGGGGAAATCCCCCGACGTGGGCTTTCTTT CASRPLRGNPPTWAFF